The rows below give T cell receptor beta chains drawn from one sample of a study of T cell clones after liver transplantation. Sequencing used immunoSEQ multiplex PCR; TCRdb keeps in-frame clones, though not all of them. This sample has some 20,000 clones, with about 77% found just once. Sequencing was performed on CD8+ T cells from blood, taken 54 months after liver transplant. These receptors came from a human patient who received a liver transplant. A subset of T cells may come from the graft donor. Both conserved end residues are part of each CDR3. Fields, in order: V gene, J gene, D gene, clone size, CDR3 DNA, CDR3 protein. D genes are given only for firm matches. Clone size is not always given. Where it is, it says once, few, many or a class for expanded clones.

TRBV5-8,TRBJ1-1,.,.,TGTGCCAGCAGCCCGGGGACAATTGGTGACACTGAAGCTTTCTTT,CASSPGTIGDTEAFF
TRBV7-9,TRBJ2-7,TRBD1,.,TGTGCCAGCAGCACCAGGGGGCTCTACGAGCAGTACTTC,CASSTRGLYEQYF
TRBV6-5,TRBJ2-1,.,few,TGTGCCAGCAAACCCGTCATTACGGAGGGGGATGAGCAGTTCTTC,CASKPVITEGDEQFF
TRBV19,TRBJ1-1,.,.,TGTGCCAGTAACGCAGGCTCTACTGAAGCTTTCTTT,CASNAGSTEAFF
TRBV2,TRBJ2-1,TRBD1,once,TGTGCCACCGCCGGGACAGGGGCTAACTACAATGAGCAGTTCTTC,CATAGTGANYNEQFF
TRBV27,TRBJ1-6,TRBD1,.,TGTGCCAGCAGGATACTTCCGGGACAGCCCTACTCCTATAATTCACCCCTCCACTTT,CASRILPGQPYSYNSPLHF
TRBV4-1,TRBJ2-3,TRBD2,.,TGCGCCAGCAGCCAAGGACTAGCGGGGGCCCGTACAGATACGCAGTATTTT,CASSQGLAGARTDTQYF
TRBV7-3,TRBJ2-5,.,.,TGTGCCAGCAGCTTAACGGCTACTAGAGAGACCCAGTACTTC,CASSLTATRETQYF
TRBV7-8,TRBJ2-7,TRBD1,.,TGTGCCAGCAGCATCTTGACAGGGGTCAGGGTCATCTACGAGCAGTACTTC,CASSILTGVRVIYEQYF
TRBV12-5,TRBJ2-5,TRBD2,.,TGTGCTAGTGGTCCCGGGACTAGCGGGGTGGGGGAGACCCAGTACTTC,CASGPGTSGVGETQYF
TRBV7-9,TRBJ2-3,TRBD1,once,TGTGCCAGCAGCCAGGGACAGGGGGGCACAGATACGCAGTATTTT,CASSQGQGGTDTQYF
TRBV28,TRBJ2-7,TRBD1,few,TGTGCCAGCAGGGACAGGGGCGCCTACGAGCAGTACTTC,CASRDRGAYEQYF
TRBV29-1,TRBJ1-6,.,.,TGCAGCGTTGAAGATGCGGGTTCCGGTTCACCCCTCCACTTT,CSVEDAGSGSPLHF
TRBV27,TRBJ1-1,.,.,TGTGCCAGCAGTTTAGGGCAGGGGAACACTGAAGCTTTCTTT,CASSLGQGNTEAFF
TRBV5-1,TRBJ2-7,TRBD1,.,TGCGCCAGCAGCTTGGGACAGGGGGAGCACGAGCAGTACTTC,CASSLGQGEHEQYF
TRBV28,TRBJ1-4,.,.,TGTGCCAGCAGTTTAACCCCGGGGGCTAATGAAAAACTGTTTTTT,CASSLTPGANEKLFF
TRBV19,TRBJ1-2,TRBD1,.,TGTGCCAGTAGTATAGTCCTGGGACAGGGAAAAGGCTACACCTTC,CASSIVLGQGKGYTF
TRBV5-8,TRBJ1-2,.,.,TGTGCCAGCAGCTCGGGGCGGTTCGGGGGCGGCTATGGCTACACCTTC,CASSSGRFGGGYGYTF
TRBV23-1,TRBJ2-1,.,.,TGCGCCAGCTACTGTCGGGAACAGGGTCGCAATGAGCAGTTCTTC,CASYCREQGRNEQFF
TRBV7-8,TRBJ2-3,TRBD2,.,TGTGCCAGCAGCCCGGGGCGGGGGGACCCTTCGGGCACAGATACGCAGTATTTT,CASSPGRGDPSGTDTQYF
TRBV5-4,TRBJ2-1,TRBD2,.,TGTGCCAGCAGCCCCAGGACTAGCGGGGGGCCCTACAATGAGCAGTTCTTC,CASSPRTSGGPYNEQFF
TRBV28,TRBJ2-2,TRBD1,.,TGTGCCAGCAGCCGAGGGACAGAGAACACCGGGGAGCTGTTTTTT,CASSRGTENTGELFF
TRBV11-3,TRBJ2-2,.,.,TGTGCCAGCAGCTTAGAATATGGCGGGGAGCTGTTTTTT,CASSLEYGGELFF
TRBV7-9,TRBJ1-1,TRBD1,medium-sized,TGTGCCAGCAGCTTAGTCGGTGAGGGACAGCCTGAAGCTTTCTTT,CASSLVGEGQPEAFF
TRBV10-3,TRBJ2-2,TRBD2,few,TGTGCCATCAGTGACGGGGGGGCCGGGGAGCTGTTTTTT,CAISDGGAGELFF
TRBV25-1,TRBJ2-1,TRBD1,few,TGTGCCAGCAGTGTCCTCGGGACAGGGAGTTTGAATGAGCAGTTCTTC,CASSVLGTGSLNEQFF
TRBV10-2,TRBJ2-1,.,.,TGCGCCAGCAGTCTGGGGCGCTCCTACAATGAGCAGTTCTTC,CASSLGRSYNEQFF
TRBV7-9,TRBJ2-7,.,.,TGTGCCAGCAGCTTAGCGTCACCCTCCGAGCAGTACTTC,CASSLASPSEQYF
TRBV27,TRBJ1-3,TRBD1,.,TGTGCCAGCAGTACGGGACAGGGGGACCGAAACACCATATATTTT,CASSTGQGDRNTIYF
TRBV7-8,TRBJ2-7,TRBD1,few,TGTGCCAGCAGCTTAGCGATGGGACAGGCCTACGAGCAGTACTTC,CASSLAMGQAYEQYF
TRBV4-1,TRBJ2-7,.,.,TGCGCCAGCAGCTTACAGGGAGGGGGGGGCTTCTACGAGCAGTACTTC,CASSLQGGGGFYEQYF
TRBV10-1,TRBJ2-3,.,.,TGCGCCAGCAGTGAGTCCGCGGGAACTGCAGATACGCAGTATTTT,CASSESAGTADTQYF
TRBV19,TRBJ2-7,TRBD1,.,TGTGCCAGTAGTTCCTCGGACAGGGATTTAACCTACGAGCAGTACTTC,CASSSSDRDLTYEQYF
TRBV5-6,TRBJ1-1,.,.,TGTGCCAGCAGCTTGGTCGAGACAGCGAACACTGAAGCTTTCTTT,CASSLVETANTEAFF
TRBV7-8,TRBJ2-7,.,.,TGTGCCAGCAGCTTAGTAGGGACACCTTCATCCTACGAGCAGTACTTC,CASSLVGTPSSYEQYF
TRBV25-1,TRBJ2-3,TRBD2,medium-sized,TGTGCCAGCAGTGGCCGCGGGGGAGTAACAGATACGCAGTATTTT,CASSGRGGVTDTQYF
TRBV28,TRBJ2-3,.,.,TGTGCCAGCAGTTTATTTGGGGGCGCTGGCACAGATACGCAGTATTTT,CASSLFGGAGTDTQYF
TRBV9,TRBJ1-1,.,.,TGTGCCAGCAGCTCCTATGGGGGGACTGAAGCTTTCTTT,CASSSYGGTEAFF
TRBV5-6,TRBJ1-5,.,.,TGTGCCAGCAGCTCACGAGACAGACTTAATCAGCCCCAGCATTTT,CASSSRDRLNQPQHF
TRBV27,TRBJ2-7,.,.,TGTGCCAGCAGTTTTTTAGGATCCTACGAGCAGTACTTC,CASSFLGSYEQYF
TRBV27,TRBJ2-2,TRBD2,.,TGTGCCAGCAGTTTAGGCGGGGGGGCCGACGGGGAGCTGTTTTTT,CASSLGGGADGELFF
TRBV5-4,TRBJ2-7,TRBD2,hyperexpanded,TGTGCCACCCGAATCGGGGGGGCGGACGAGCAGTACTTC,CATRIGGADEQYF
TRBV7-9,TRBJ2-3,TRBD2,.,TGTGCCAGCAGCTTAGTGCGGGGGAGTTCAGATACGCAGTATTTT,CASSLVRGSSDTQYF
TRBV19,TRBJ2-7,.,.,TGTGCCAGCACACCAGGGCAGGGGATATACGAGCAGTACTTC,CASTPGQGIYEQYF
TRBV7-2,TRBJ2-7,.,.,TGTGCCAGCAGCTTAGCGCGTTTTATTCGGGGGAAAGTCCCCTACGAGCAGTACTTC,CASSLARFIRGKVPYEQYF
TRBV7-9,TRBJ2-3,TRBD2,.,TGTGCCAGCAGCTTCCTAGCGGGGGGACAGGTAGATACGCAGTATTTT,CASSFLAGGQVDTQYF
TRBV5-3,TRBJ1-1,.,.,TGTGCCAGCAGCTTGGCCGCGGGCAGGAAAGTAGCTTTCTTT,CASSLAAGRKVAFF
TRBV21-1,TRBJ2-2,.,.,TGTGCCAGCAGCAAACCCCGAGGGGATAACACCGGGGAGCTGTTTTTT,CASSKPRGDNTGELFF
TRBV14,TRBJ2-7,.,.,TGTGCCAGCAGCTACGTCCCAGCCTACGAGCAGTACTTC,CASSYVPAYEQYF
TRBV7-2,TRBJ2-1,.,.,TGTGCCAGCACCCCACGGGAAAGGGAAAATGAGCAGTTCTTC,CASTPRERENEQFF